The rows below give T cell receptor beta chains drawn from one sample of a study of T cells in Graves' hyperthyroidism and ophthalmopathy. TCRdb re-derived calls from the multiplex PCR reads in MiXCR, one entry per CDR3 protein. The sample carries around 500,000 distinct CDR3 sequences, about 20% recorded once. Sequencing input: blood. These receptors were taken from a woman in her 70s with Graves' ophthalmopathy. Both conserved end residues are trimmed from each CDR3.

V: TRBV5-1; CDR3: ASGRTGPTYEQY
V: TRBV9; CDR3: ASSGSGENYNEQF
V: TRBV7-2; CDR3: ASSLKSGHEQY
V: TRBV11-2; CDR3: ASSLDLANYEQY
V: TRBV11-1; CDR3: ASSRGRRNEQF
V: TRBV6-2/TRBV6-3; CDR3: ASRDGRGSSTGELF
V: TRBV9; CDR3: ASSVGWRDSSTDTQY
V: TRBV7-2; CDR3: ASSLSSTALGSGYT
V: TRBV3-1; CDR3: ASSQDLGQLNQPQH
V: TRBV5-4; CDR3: APACCTGYNEQF
V: TRBV20-1; CDR3: SANRGRLQETQY
V: TRBV20-1; CDR3: SATQGGKGTQY
V: TRBV6-1; CDR3: ASRPGTSGRAWWF
V: TRBV6-5; CDR3: ASSSPAGGGGYT
V: TRBV28; CDR3: ASSSDRGRSSPLH
V: TRBV5-6; CDR3: ASSYRDTMYYGYT
V: TRBV6-1; CDR3: ASSEMAGGYNEQF
V: TRBV5-6; CDR3: ASSLTDRNTGELF
V: TRBV7-9; CDR3: ASSLYDSTDTQY
V: TRBV9; CDR3: ASSAGLAGGEQF
V: TRBV20-1; CDR3: SARDGGVAGYT
V: TRBV28; CDR3: ASRTGVHNEQF